What follows is one T cell receptor beta chain and its context. This sample was taken from a study of CD8 T cells in Susac syndrome. Sequencing of TCR beta was carried out in blood CD8+ and CD4+ T cells. Reverse transcription of roughly 0.5 to 1 ug RNA used random hexamers. TCRdb independently ran MiXCR on the immunoSEQ multiplex PCR reads; one entry per CDR3 protein. The sample comprises about 140,000 distinct CDR3 sequences, around 94% of which are singletons, and approximately 0.25% rests with the top ten. Per germline, CDR1 SQVTM and CDR2 ANQGSEA. V was shortened by 6 bases and J by 0 bases, with 18 bases between the two germline ends. This CDR3 has 16 residues.

Sequencing input: CD8+ T cells from PBMCs. The chain combines TRBV29-1 with TRBJ2-1; no firm D call. This receptor was identified in a human donor in good health. The CDR3 loop is CSVENPQRTSYNEQFF. As DNA, the CDR3 is TGCAGCGTCGAAAACCCCCAGCGAACCTCCTACAATGAGCAGTTCTTC.